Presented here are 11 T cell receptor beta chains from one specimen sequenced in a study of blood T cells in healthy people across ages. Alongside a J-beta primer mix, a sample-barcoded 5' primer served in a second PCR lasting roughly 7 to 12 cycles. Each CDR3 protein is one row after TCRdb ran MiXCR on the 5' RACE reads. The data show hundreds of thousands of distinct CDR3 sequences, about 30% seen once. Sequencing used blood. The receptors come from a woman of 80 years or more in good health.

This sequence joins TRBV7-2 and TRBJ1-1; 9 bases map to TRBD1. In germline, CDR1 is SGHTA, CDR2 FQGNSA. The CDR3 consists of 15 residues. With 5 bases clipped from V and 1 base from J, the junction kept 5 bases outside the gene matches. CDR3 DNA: TGTGCCAGCAGCCCACAGGGGGCCGCGAACACTGAAGCTTTCTTT. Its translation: CASSPQGAANTEAFF.

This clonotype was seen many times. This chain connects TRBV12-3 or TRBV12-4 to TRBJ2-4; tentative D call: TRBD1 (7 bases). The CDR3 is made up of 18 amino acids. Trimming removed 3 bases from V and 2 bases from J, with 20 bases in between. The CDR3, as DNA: TGTGCCAGCAGTTTCGGTGGAGGGGGCACGTACACCAAAAACATTCAGTACTTC. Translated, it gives CASSFGGGGTYTKNIQYF.

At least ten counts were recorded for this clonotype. The CDR3 loop is CSARGSGGNYGYTF. CDR3 DNA: TGCAGTGCTAGAGGATCCGGTGGGAACTATGGCTACACCTTC. The V and J genes are TRBV20-1 and TRBJ1-2; D ambiguous. V lost 1 base and J 2 bases, leaving 11 bases between the germline ends. CDR1 and CDR2 from the germline V gene are DFQATT and SNEGSKA (reference sequence). CDR3 length: 14 residues.

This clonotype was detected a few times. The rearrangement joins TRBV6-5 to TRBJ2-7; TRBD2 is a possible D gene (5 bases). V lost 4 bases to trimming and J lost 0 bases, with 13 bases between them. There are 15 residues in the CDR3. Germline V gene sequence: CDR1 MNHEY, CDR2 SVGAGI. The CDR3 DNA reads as TGTGCCAGCAGTTTTTCCCCGGGATTCTCCTACGAGCAGTACTTC. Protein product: CASSFSPGFSYEQYF.

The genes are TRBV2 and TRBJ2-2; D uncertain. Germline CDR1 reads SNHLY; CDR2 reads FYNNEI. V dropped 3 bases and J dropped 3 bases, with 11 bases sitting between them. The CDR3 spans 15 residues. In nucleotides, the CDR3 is TGTGCCAGCAGTGACCCAGGACCATACACCGGGGAGCTGTTTTTT. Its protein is CASSDPGPYTGELFF.

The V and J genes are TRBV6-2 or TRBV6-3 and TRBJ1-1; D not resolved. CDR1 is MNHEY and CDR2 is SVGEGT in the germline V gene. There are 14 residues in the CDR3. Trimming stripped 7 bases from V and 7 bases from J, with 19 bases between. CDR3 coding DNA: TGTGCCAGCACCCCAGGAGTCCTGATTGGTGAAGCTTTCTTT. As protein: CASTPGVLIGEAFF.

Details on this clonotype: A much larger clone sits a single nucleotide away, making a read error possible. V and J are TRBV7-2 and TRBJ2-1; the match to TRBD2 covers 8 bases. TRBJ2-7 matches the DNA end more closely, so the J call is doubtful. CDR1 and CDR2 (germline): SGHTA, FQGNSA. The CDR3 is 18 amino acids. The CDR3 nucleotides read TGTGCCAGCAGCTTACGGCCAGCGGGGGCGCGTTCCTACAATGAGCAGTACTTC. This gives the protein CASSLRPAGARSYNEQYF.

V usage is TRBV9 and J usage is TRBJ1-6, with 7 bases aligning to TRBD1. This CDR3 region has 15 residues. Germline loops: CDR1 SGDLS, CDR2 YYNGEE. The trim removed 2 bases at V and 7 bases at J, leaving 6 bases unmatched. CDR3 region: CASSVGTAGNSPLHF. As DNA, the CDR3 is TGTGCCAGCAGCGTTGGGACAGCAGGGAATTCACCCCTCCACTTT.

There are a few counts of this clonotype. In nucleotides, the CDR3 is TGTGCCAGCAGCTTAGCTGCAAATGGCTACACCTTC. Encoded protein: CASSLAANGYTF. This chain connects TRBV7-2 to TRBJ1-2; no definite D call. The CDR3 extends over 12 amino acids. Deletions cut 0 bases from V and 6 bases from J, with 5 bases between. Germline lookup yields CDR1 SGHTA and CDR2 FQGNSA.

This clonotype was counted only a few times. The CDR3 region is CANRLAGGRDTGELFF. Written as DNA, the CDR3 is TGTGCCAATCGTCTAGCGGGGGGGAGGGACACCGGGGAGCTGTTTTTT. The V gene is TRBV11-2, the J gene TRBJ2-2; 12 nucleotides agree with TRBD2. The CDR3 runs to 16 residues. The germline V gene has CDR1 SGHAT and CDR2 FQNNGV. V shed 10 bases, J shed 3 bases, and the junction held 9 bases outside the gene matches.

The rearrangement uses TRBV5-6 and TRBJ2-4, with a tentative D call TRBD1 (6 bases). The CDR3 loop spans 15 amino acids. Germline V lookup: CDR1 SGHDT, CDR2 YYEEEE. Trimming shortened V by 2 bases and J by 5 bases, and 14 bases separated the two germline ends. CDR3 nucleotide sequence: TGTGCCAGCAGCTTCAGGGGTGGACTCGAAAACATTCAGTACTTC. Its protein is CASSFRGGLENIQYF.